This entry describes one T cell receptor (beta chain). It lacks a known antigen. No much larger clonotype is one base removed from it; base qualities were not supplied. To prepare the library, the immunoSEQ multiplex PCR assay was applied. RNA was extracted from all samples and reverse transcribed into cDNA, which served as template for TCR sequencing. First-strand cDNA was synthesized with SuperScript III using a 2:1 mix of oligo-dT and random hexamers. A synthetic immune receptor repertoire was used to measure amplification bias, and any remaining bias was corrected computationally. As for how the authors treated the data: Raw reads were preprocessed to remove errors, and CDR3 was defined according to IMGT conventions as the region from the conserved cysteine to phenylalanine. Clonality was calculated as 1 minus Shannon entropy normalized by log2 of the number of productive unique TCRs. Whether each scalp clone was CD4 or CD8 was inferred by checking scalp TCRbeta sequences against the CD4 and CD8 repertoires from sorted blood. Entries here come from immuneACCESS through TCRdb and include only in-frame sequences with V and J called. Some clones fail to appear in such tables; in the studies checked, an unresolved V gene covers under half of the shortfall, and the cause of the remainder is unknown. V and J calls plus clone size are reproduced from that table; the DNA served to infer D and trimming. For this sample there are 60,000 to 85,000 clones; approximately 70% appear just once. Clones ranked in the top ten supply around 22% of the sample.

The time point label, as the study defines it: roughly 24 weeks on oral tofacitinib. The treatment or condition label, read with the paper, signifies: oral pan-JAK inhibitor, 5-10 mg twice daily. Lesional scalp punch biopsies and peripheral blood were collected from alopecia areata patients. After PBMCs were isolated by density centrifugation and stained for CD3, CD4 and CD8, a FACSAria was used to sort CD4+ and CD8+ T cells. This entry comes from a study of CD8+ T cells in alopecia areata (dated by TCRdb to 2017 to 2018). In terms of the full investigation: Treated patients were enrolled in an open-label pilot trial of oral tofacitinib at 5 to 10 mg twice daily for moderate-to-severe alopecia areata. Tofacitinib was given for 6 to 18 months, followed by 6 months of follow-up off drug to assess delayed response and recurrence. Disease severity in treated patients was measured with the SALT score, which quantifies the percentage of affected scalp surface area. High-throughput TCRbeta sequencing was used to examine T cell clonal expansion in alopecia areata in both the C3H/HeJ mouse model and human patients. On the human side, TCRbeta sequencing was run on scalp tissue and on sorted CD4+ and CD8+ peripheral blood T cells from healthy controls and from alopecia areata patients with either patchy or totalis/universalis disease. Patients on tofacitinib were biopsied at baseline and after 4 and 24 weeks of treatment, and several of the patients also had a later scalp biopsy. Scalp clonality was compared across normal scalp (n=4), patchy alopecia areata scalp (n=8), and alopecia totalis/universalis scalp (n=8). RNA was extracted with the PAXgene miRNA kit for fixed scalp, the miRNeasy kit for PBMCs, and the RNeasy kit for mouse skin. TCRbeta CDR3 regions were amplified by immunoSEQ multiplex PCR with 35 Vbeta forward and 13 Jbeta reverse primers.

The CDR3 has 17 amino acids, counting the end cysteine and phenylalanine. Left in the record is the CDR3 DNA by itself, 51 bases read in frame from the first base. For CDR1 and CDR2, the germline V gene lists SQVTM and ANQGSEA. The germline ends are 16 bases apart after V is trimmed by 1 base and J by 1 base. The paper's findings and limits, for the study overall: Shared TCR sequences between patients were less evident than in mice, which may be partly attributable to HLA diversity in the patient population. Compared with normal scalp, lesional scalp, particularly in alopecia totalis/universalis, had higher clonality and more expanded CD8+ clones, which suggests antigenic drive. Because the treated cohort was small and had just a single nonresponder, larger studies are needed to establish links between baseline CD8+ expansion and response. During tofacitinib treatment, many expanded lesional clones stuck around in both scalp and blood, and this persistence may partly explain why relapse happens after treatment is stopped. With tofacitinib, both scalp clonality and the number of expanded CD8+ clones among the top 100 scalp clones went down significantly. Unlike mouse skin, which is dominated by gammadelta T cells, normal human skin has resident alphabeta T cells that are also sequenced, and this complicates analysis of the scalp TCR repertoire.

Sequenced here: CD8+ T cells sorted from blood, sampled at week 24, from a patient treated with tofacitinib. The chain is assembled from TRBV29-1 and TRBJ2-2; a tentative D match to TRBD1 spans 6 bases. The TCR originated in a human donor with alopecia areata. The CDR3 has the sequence CSVEVWDDRLNTGELFF. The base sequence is TGCAGCGTTGAAGTTTGGGACGACAGGCTGAACACCGGGGAGCTGTTTTTT.